The clone carrying this T cell receptor (beta chain) has only a few counts. Its antigen is unknown. These data originate in a study of identical twins. Overall study findings and caveats: In cord blood, abundant beta clonotypes had fewer insertions; memory showed no trend.

In TCRdb, the 5' RACE reads were re-called with MiXCR into one record per CDR3 protein. The data show about 890,000 distinct CDR3 sequences, roughly 12% seen once. The CDR3 contains 14 residues. Trimming removed 1 base from V and 0 bases from J, with 9 bases in between. Germline CDR1 and CDR2: SQVTM and ANQGSEA. The same data also went into a second study, on yellow fever vaccine responses in identical twins.

The sequence was obtained from a young woman in good health. The chain combines TRBV29-1 with TRBJ1-2, with D uncertain. Input material: PBMCs. CDR3 DNA sequence: TGCAGCGTTGAAGCGGCAGGTTCTAACTATGGCTACACCTTC. Its translation is CSVEAAGSNYGYTF.